This T cell receptor (beta chain) comes out of a study of T cell repertoires in cytomegalovirus infection. Study information: Recently identified HLA-C-restricted CMV epitopes and well-studied HLA-B-restricted CMV epitopes were used by the study. Indications of both CMV infection and matching HLA type were provided by public TCR beta signatures. Study-wide findings and caveats: Clonotypes of TCR beta that were HLA-C-restricted and CMV-specific dominated the ex vivo response.

TCRdb redid the calling of the reads with MiXCR, one entry per CDR3 protein. The sample comprises about 470,000 distinct CDR3 sequences, approximately 42% of which are singletons, and 43% rests with the top ten. The length of the CDR3 is 12 residues. Trimming removed 6 bases at V and 7 bases at J, with 9 bases between. With respect to this clonotype: Its antigen is currently unknown.

This sequence was found in a human donor in good health (CMV status not recorded). Some clones in this sample may be carry-over from other donors' samples. Specimen: cultured PBMCs, collected from culture after CMV antigen stimulation. J is TRBJ1-4 and V is TRBV12-3 or TRBV12-4, with a tentative D call TRBD1 (6 bases). The CDR3 DNA is TGTGCCAGCAGAGGGACACCTGAAAAACTGTTTTTT. This sequence encodes CASRGTPEKLFF.